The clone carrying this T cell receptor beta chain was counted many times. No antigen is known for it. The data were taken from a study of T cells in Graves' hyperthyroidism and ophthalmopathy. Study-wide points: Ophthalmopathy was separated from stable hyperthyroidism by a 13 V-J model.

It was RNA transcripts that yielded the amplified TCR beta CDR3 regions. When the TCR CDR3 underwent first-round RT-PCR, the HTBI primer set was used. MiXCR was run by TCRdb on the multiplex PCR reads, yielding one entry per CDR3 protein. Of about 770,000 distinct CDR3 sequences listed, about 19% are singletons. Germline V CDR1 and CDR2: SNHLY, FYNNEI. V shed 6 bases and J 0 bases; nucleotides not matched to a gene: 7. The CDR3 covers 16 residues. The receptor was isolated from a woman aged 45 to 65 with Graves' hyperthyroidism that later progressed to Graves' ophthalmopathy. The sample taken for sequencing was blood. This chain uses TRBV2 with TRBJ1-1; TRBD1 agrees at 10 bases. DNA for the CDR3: TGTGCCAGCAGCCAGGGACAGGGGTCCATGAACACTGAAGCTTTCTTT. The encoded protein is CASSQGQGSMNTEAFF.